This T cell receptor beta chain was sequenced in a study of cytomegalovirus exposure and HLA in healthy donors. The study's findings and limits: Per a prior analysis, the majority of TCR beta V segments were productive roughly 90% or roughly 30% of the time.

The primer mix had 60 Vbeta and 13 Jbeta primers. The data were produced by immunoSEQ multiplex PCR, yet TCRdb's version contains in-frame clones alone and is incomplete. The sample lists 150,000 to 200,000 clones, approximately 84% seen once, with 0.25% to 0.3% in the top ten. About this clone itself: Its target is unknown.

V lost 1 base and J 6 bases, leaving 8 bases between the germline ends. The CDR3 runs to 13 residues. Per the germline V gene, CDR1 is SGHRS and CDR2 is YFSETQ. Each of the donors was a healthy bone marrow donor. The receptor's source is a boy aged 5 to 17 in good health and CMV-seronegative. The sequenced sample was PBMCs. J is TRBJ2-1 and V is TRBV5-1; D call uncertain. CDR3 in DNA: TGCGCCAGCAGCTTGTATCGGAGCAATGAGCAGTTCTTC. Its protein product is CASSLYRSNEQFF.